This T cell receptor (beta chain) is drawn from a study of blood T cell repertoires in COVID-19. Turning to the study itself: Material from acute and convalescent COVID-19 was sourced from the United States, Italy and Spain. Sources were T cells, B-cell-depleted T cells, or PBMCs; the material itself was cDNA or gDNA.

V lost 4 bases, J lost 4 bases, and 13 bases lay in between. This CDR3 is built from 14 residues. Germline V lookup: CDR1 GTSNPN, CDR2 SVGIG (reference sequence). In the original analysis: Counts of nucleated cells, estimated from reference gene primer amplification, were obtained. Profiling relied on immunoSEQ multiplex PCR, and the TCRdb table lists in-frame clones only, not all of them. D and trimming come from the DNA, and the V and J calls and clone size come from that table. The sample has some 350,000 clones, about 88% seen once. This sequence joins TRBV30 and TRBJ2-2, with a weak D call TRBD1 (6 bases). The sequenced material came from peripheral blood. The TCR was taken from a human donor in a cohort sampled during active COVID-19. The CDR3 spells CAWNPGQITGELFF. As DNA, the CDR3 is TGTGCCTGGAACCCGGGACAAATCACCGGGGAGCTGTTTTTT.